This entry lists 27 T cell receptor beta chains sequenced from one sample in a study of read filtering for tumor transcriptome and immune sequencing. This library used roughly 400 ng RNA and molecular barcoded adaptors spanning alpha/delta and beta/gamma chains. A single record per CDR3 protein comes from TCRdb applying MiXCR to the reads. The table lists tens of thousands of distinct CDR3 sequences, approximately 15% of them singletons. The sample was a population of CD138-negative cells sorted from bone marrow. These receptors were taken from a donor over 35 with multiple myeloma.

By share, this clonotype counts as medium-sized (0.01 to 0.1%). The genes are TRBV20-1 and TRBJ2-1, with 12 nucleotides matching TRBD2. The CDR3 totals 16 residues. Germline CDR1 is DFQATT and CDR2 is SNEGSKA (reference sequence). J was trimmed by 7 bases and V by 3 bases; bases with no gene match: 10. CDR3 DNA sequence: TGCAGTGCTAGGCCCTGGGCTAGCGGGGGGGAGAATGAGCAGTTCTTC. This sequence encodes CSARPWASGGENEQFF.

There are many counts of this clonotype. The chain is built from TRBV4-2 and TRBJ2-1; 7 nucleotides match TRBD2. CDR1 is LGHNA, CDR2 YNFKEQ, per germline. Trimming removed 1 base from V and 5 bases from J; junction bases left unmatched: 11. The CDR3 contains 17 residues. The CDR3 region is CASSQVIGRLADNEQFF. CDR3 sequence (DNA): TGTGCCAGCAGCCAAGTAATAGGGAGACTAGCCGACAATGAGCAGTTCTTC.

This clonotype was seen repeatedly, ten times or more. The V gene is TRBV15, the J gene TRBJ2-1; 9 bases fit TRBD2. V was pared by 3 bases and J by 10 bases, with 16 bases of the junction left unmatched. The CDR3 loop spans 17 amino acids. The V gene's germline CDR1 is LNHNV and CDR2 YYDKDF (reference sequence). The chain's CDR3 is CATSREDAGGPVNEQFF. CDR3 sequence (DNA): TGTGCCACCAGCAGGGAAGATGCGGGGGGGCCAGTTAACGAGCAGTTCTTC.

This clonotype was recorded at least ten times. The DNA for the CDR3 is TGTGCCAGCAGCTGGGGGGGCCGTACTGAAGCTTTCTTT. This gives the protein CASSWGGRTEAFF. The chain joins TRBV3-1 to TRBJ1-1; D may be TRBD1 (6 bases). Germline loops: CDR1 LGHDT, CDR2 YNNKEL (reference sequence). Between the trimmed V and J ends, which lost 5 bases and 5 bases, there was a span of 12 bases. This CDR3 has 13 amino acids.

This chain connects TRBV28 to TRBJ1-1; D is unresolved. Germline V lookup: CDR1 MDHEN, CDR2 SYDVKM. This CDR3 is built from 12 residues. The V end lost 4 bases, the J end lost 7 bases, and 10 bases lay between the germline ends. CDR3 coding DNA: TGTGCCAGCAGTTCCCCTTCCCATGAAGCTTTCTTT. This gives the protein CASSSPSHEAFF.

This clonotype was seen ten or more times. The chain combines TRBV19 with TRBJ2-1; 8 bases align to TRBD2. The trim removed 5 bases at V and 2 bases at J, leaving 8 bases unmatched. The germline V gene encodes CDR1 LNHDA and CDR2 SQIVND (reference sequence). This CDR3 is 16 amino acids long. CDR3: CASSPASGPPYNEQFF. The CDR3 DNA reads TGTGCCAGTAGTCCGGCTAGCGGGCCACCCTACAATGAGCAGTTCTTC.

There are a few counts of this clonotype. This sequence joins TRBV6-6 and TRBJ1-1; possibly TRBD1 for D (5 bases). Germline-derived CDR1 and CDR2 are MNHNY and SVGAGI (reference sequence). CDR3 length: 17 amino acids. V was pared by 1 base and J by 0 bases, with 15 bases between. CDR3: CASSYLGPHIVNTEAFF. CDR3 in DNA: TGTGCCAGCAGTTACTTGGGACCGCATATCGTGAACACTGAAGCTTTCTTT.

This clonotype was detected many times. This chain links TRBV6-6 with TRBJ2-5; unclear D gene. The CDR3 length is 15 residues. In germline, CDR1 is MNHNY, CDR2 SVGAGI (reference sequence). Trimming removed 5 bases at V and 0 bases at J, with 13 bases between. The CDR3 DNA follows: TGTGCCAGCAGTCCCCGGGCCAGAAACCAAGAGACCCAGTACTTC. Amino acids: CASSPRARNQETQYF.

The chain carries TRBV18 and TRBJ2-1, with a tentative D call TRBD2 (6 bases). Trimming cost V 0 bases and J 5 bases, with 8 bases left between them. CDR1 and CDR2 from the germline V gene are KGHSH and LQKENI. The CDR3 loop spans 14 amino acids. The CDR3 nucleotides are TGTGCCAGCTCACCACCGAAGCGGGACAATGAGCAGTTCTTC. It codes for CASSPPKRDNEQFF.

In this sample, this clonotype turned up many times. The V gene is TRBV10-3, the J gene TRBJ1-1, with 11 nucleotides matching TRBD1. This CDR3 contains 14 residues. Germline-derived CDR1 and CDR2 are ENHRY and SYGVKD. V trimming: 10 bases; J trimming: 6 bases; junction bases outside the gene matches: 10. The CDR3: CASRDRGMMAEAFF. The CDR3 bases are TGTGCCAGCCGGGACAGGGGGATGATGGCTGAAGCTTTCTTT.

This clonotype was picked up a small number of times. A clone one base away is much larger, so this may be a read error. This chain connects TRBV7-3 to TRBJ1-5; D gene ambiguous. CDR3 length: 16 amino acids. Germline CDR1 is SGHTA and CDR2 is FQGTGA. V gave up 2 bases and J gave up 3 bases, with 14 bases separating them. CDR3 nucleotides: TGTGCCAGCAGCTTAGAAGAGGAAACCATCAATCAGCCCCAGCATTTT. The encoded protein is CASSLEEETINQPQHF.

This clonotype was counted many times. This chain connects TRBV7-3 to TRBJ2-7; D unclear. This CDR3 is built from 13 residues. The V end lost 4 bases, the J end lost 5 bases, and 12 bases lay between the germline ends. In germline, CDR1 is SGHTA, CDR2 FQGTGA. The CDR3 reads CASSYTQKDEQYF. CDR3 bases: TGTGCCAGCAGCTACACTCAGAAAGACGAGCAGTACTTC.

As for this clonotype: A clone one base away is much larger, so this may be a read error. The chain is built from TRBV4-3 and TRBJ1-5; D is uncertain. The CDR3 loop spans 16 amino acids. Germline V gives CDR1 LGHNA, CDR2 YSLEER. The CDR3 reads CASGQDFTISNQPQHF. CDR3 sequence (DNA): TGCGCCAGCGGCCAAGATTTCACGATTAGCAATCAGCCCCAGCATTTT.

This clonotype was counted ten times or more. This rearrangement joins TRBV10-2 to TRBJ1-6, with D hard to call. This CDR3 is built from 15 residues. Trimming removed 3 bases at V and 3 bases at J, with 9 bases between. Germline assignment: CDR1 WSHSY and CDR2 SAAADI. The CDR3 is CASSDVQIYNSPLHF. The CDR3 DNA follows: TGCGCCAGCAGTGACGTCCAGATCTATAATTCACCCCTCCACTTT.

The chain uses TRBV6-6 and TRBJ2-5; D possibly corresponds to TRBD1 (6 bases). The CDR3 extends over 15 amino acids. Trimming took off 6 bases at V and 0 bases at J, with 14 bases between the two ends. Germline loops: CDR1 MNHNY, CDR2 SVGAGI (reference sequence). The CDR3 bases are TGTGCCAGCAGCGGACCGGGACACAACCAAGAGACCCAGTACTTC. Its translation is CASSGPGHNQETQYF.

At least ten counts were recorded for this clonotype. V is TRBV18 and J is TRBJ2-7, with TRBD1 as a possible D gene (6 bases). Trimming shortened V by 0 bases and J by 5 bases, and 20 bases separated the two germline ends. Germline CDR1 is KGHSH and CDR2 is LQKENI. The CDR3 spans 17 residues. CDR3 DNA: TGTGCCAGCTCACCACCGGGGGTCCGACAGGTGGTGAACGAGCAGTACTTC. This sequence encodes CASSPPGVRQVVNEQYF.

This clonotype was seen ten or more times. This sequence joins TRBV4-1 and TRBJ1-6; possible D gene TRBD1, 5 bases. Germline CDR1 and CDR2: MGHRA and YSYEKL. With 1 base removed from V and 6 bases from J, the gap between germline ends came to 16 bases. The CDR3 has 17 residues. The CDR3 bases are TGCGCCAGCAGCCAAGGGGGGAGCAGGTGGGCTAATTCACCCCTCCACTTT. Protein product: CASSQGGSRWANSPLHF.

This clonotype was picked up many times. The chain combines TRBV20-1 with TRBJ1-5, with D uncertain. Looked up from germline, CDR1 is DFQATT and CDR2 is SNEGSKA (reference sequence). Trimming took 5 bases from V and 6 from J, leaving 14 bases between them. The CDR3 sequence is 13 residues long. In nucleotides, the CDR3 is TGCAGTGCTGGCGATCGGGGAGGTCAGCCCCAGCATTTT. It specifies CSAGDRGGQPQHF.

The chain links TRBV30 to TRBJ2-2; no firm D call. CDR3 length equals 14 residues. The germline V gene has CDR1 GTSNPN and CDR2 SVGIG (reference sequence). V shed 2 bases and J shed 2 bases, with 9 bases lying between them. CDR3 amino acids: CAWSFGINTGELFF. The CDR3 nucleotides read TGTGCCTGGAGTTTTGGGATTAACACCGGGGAGCTGTTTTTT.

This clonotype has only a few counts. This chain's CDR3 is CASSLGTSTNYGYTF. In DNA form, the CDR3 reads TGTGCCAGCAGCTTAGGGACATCTACTAACTATGGCTACACCTTC. This rearrangement joins TRBV5-4 to TRBJ1-2; tentative D call: TRBD1 (6 bases). Germline assignment: CDR1 SGHNT and CDR2 YYREEE (reference sequence). There are 15 residues in the CDR3. V dropped 2 bases and J dropped 0 bases, with 11 bases sitting between them.

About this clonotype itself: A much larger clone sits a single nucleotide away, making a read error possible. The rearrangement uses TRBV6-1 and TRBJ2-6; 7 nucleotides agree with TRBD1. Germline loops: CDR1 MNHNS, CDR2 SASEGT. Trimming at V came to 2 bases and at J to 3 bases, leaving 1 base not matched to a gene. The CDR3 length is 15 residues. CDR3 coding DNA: TGTGCCAGCAGTGAAAGGGGGCGTGGGGCCAACGTCCTGACTTTC. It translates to CASSERGRGANVLTF.

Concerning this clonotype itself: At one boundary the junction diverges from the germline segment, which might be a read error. CDR3 bases: TGCGCCGGCAGACCAGGGACAGGGGTATGGAGCTCCTACGAGCAGTACTTC. Translating gives CAGRPGTGVWSSYEQYF. The V gene is TRBV6-6, the J gene TRBJ2-7; 10 bases are shared with TRBD1. The V gene's germline CDR1 is MNHNY and CDR2 SVGAGI (reference sequence). This CDR3 has 17 amino acids.

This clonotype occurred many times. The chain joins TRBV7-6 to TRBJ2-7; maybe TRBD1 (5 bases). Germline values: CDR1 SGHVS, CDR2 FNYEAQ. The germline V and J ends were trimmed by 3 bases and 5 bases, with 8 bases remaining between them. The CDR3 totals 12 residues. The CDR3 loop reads CASSLLGDEQYF. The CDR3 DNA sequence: TGTGCCAGCAGCTTGCTAGGGGACGAGCAGTACTTC.

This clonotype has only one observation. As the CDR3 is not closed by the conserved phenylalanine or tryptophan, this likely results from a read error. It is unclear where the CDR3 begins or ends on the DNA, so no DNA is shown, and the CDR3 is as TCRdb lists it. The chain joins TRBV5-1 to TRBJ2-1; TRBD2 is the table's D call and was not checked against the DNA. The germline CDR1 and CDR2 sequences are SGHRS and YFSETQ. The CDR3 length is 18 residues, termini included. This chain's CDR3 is CASSSVGLAGVPYNEQLS.

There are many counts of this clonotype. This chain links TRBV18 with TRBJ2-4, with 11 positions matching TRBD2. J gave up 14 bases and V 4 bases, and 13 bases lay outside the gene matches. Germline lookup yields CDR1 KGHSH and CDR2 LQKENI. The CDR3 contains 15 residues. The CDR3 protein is CASSRSGLAGGLEYF. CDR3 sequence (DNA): TGTGCCAGCTCACGCTCAGGGCTAGCGGGGGGCCTTGAGTACTTC. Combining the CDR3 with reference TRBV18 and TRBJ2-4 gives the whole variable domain NAGVMQNPRHLVRRRGQEARLRCSPMKGHSHVYWYRQLPEEGLKFMVYLQKENIIDESGMPKERFSAEFPKEGPSILRIQQVVRGDSAAYFCASSRSGLAGGLEYFGAGTRLSVL.

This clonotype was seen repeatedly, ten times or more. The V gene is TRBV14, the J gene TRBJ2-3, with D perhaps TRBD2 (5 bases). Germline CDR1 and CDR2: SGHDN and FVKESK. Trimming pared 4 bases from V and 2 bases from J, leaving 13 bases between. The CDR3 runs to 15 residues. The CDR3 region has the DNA TGTGCCAGCAGCCTGCGGCAGCGGACCACAGATACGCAGTATTTT. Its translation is CASSLRQRTTDTQYF.

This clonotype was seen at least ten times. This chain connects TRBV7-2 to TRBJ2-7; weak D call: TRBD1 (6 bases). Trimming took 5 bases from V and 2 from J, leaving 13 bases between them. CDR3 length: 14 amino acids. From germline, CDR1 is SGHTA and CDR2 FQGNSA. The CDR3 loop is CASSLGALTYEQYF. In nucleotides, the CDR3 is TGTGCCAGCAGCCTGGGGGCCCTAACCTACGAGCAGTACTTC.